The 26 T cell receptor beta chains listed next were all sequenced from one sample in a study of blood T cell repertoires in COVID-19. The repertoire was sequenced with immunoSEQ multiplex PCR; TCRdb's copy has only in-frame clones and lacks some. The table includes about 74,000 clones, 78% detected once. What was sequenced was peripheral blood. The receptors come from a human donor in a cohort sampled during active COVID-19.

This rearrangement joins TRBV19 to TRBJ2-7; D is perhaps TRBD1 (5 bases). V was trimmed by 4 bases and J by 6 bases, leaving 19 bases between them. CDR1 and CDR2 (germline): LNHDA, SQIVND (reference sequence). CDR3 size: 15 residues. The CDR3 DNA reads as TGTGCCAGTAGTACAAACCAAAGACAGAGACCCGAGCAGTACTTC. It is translated as CASSTNQRQRPEQYF.

This sequence joins TRBV6-4 and TRBJ1-1; D uncertain. The CDR3 is 14 residues long. V lost 4 bases to trimming and J lost 4 bases, with 13 bases between them. Germline CDR1 is MRHNA and CDR2 is SNTAGT. CDR3 nucleotide sequence: TGTGCCAGCAGTGTTTTCTCGGAGGGCACTGAAGCTTTCTTT. This encodes CASSVFSEGTEAFF.

The CDR3 sequence is CAISQGDNEKLFF. DNA of the CDR3: TGTGCCATCAGCCAGGGGGACAATGAAAAACTGTTTTTT. The V call is TRBV10-3, the J call TRBJ1-4; the match to TRBD1 covers 7 bases. Per the germline V gene, CDR1 is ENHRY and CDR2 is SYGVKD. V was clipped by 6 bases and J by 5 bases; unmatched bases: 3. The CDR3 spans 13 residues.

The V and J genes are TRBV7-9 and TRBJ2-1; 12 bases agree with TRBD2. V shed 5 bases, J shed 1 base, and the junction held 3 bases outside the gene matches. The CDR3 loop spans 16 amino acids. The germline V gene encodes CDR1 SEHNR and CDR2 FQNEAQ (reference sequence). CDR3 sequence: CASSRLAGVSYNEQFF. The CDR3 DNA is TGTGCCAGCAGCCGACTAGCGGGAGTTTCCTACAATGAGCAGTTCTTC.

The J gene is TRBJ2-1, the V gene TRBV24-1; perhaps TRBD2 as D (6 bases). In germline, CDR1 is KGHDR, CDR2 SFDVKD. The CDR3 runs 15 residues. Between the trimmed V and J ends, which lost 3 bases and 7 bases, there was a span of 15 bases. In nucleotides, the CDR3 is TGTGCCACCAGTGATGGAGGGGCAGGGAGGAATGAGCAGTTCTTC. This gives the protein CATSDGGAGRNEQFF.

The gene calls are TRBV2 and TRBJ2-1; 11 bases are a match to TRBD2. Germline values: CDR1 SNHLY, CDR2 FYNNEI. J was trimmed by 7 bases and V by 6 bases; bases with no gene match: 8. The CDR3 extends over 15 amino acids. The CDR3 is CASRDSGRGGNEQFF. DNA for the CDR3: TGTGCCAGCAGGGATAGCGGGAGGGGCGGGAATGAGCAGTTCTTC.

The V and J genes are TRBV4-2 and TRBJ2-1; no reliable D call. The germline V and J ends were trimmed by 0 bases and 6 bases, with 9 bases remaining between them. Germline CDR1 is LGHNA and CDR2 is YNFKEQ. This CDR3 comprises 14 residues. In nucleotides, the CDR3 is TGTGCCAGCAGCCAAGATCCCAACAGCAATGAGCAGTTCTTC. It codes for CASSQDPNSNEQFF.

This clone has a handful of counts. The chain has TRBV5-5 and TRBJ2-3, with TRBD2 identical over 7 bases. The V gene end was trimmed by 4 bases and the J gene end by 6 bases; junction bases not matched to a gene: 14. This CDR3 spans 16 amino acids. Germline CDR1 reads SGHKS; CDR2 reads YYEKEE (reference sequence). The CDR3 DNA sequence: TGTGCCAGCAGCGGTCTAGCGGTTTCCCCTGGGGATACGCAGTATTTT. This gives the protein CASSGLAVSPGDTQYF.

The chain couples TRBV19 to TRBJ2-5, with 9 bases fitting TRBD1. The CDR3 sequence is 15 residues long. Unmatched junction bases numbered 11, after V lost 7 bases and J lost 5 bases. The germline CDR1 and CDR2 sequences are LNHDA and SQIVND (reference sequence). In DNA, the CDR3 is TGTGCCAGTACCGTCTCCGGGACAGGGATGGAGACCCAGTACTTC. It encodes CASTVSGTGMETQYF.

J is TRBJ2-5 and V is TRBV6-5, with 11 nucleotides matching TRBD1. The germline V gene encodes CDR1 MNHEY and CDR2 SVGAGI. The V segment lost 6 bases and the J segment 3 bases; nucleotides outside the gene matches: 0. CDR3 length equals 13 residues. The DNA for the CDR3 is TGTGCCAGCAGGGGACAGGGGGAAGAGACCCAGTACTTC. Its protein is CASRGQGEETQYF.

In DNA form, the CDR3 reads TGTGCCAGTAGTATTCCCGGGACAGGGACCTACGAGCAGTACTTC. Its translation is CASSIPGTGTYEQYF. The chain has TRBV19 and TRBJ2-7; 9 nucleotides align to TRBD1. The CDR3 covers 15 residues. J lost 2 bases, V lost 3 bases, and 5 bases had no gene match. Germline CDR1 reads LNHDA; CDR2 reads SQIVND (reference sequence).

The rearrangement links TRBV2 to TRBJ1-1; D possibly corresponds to TRBD1 (5 bases). V was pared by 6 bases and J by 2 bases, with 10 bases between. CDR3 length equals 13 residues. Looked up from germline, CDR1 is SNHLY and CDR2 is FYNNEI. The CDR3 spells CASSFRENTEAFF. CDR3 sequence (DNA): TGTGCCAGCAGCTTCAGGGAAAACACTGAAGCTTTCTTT.

The chain is built from TRBV11-2 and TRBJ2-7; TRBD1 matches 7 bases. Trimming at V came to 4 bases and at J to 2 bases, leaving 17 bases not matched to a gene. This CDR3 has 18 amino acids. Germline CDR1 and CDR2: SGHAT and FQNNGV. The CDR3 DNA reads TGTGCCAGCAGCTCCTCCAGTCTCAGACAGGGATGGGCCTACGAGCAGTACTTC. It translates to CASSSSSLRQGWAYEQYF.

This clone was detected only a few times. This rearrangement joins TRBV6-6 to TRBJ2-7; TRBD1 agrees at 8 bases. Trimming at V came to 6 bases and at J to 0 bases, leaving 7 bases not matched to a gene. The germline V gene encodes CDR1 MNHNY and CDR2 SVGAGI (reference sequence). The CDR3 has 15 residues. The DNA of the CDR3 is TGTGCCAGCAGGCGACCGGGACAGGCCTCCTACGAGCAGTACTTC. It is translated as CASRRPGQASYEQYF.

V and J are TRBV5-1 and TRBJ2-7; 7 bases line up with TRBD1. Germline CDR1 SGHRS, CDR2 YFSETQ. The CDR3 spans 15 residues. V lost 0 bases to trimming and J lost 6 bases; unmatched junction nucleotides: 9. The CDR3 DNA reads TGCGCCAGCAGCTTGGGAGGGGGCTCATTTCTCGAGCAGTACTTC. Translating it yields CASSLGGGSFLEQYF.

The rearrangement links TRBV15 to TRBJ2-4; TRBD2 agrees at 11 bases. The germline gives CDR1 LNHNV, CDR2 YYDKDF (reference sequence). The CDR3 totals 16 residues. J lost 6 bases, V lost 4 bases, and 8 bases had no gene match. In nucleotides, the CDR3 is TGTGCCACCAGCAACCCCAGTACTAGCGGGGGAAACATTCAGTACTTC. Encoded protein: CATSNPSTSGGNIQYF.

The chain joins TRBV6-5 to TRBJ2-7; D possibly corresponds to TRBD1 (6 bases). This CDR3 is built from 13 residues. V shed 0 bases and J shed 6 bases, with 9 bases lying between them. CDR1 and CDR2 (germline): MNHEY, SVGAGI. Here the CDR3 DNA reads TGTGCCAGCAGTTACTCAATCAGGGGCGAGCAGTACTTC. Amino acid sequence: CASSYSIRGEQYF.

CDR3 DNA sequence: TGCAGCGTTGCCCCAATGATAGAGTACTATGGCTACACCTTC. Its protein is CSVAPMIEYYGYTF. The genes are TRBV29-1 and TRBJ1-2; D not resolved. Trimming took off 4 bases at V and 3 bases at J, with 15 bases between the two ends. This CDR3 is 14 amino acids long. The V gene's germline CDR1 is SQVTM and CDR2 ANQGSEA.

J is TRBJ2-7 and V is TRBV18, with TRBD1 matching 9 bases. The germline gives CDR1 KGHSH, CDR2 LQKENI. The length of the CDR3 is 16 residues. The V gene end was trimmed by 5 bases and the J gene end by 4 bases; junction bases not matched to a gene: 12. In nucleotides, the CDR3 is TGTGCCAGCTCAGCGGGACCTGACAGGGGGTCGTACGAGCAGTACTTC. It codes for CASSAGPDRGSYEQYF.

This rearrangement joins TRBV4-3 to TRBJ2-3; 9 bases map to TRBD2. The CDR3 is 19 residues long. V trimming: 4 bases; J trimming: 3 bases; junction bases outside the gene matches: 17. The germline CDR1 and CDR2 sequences are LGHNA and YSLEER. The CDR3 region is CASSPVLAGAVGWTDTQYF. In nucleotides, the CDR3 is TGCGCCAGCAGCCCCGTATTAGCGGGAGCCGTCGGGTGGACAGATACGCAGTATTTT.

This chain links TRBV24-1 with TRBJ2-7; 8 bases agree with TRBD1. The germline gives CDR1 KGHDR, CDR2 SFDVKD. With 4 bases clipped from V and 3 bases from J, the junction kept 13 bases outside the gene matches. CDR3 length equals 17 residues. CDR3 residues: CATSERTGQGEIYEQYF. CDR3 nucleotide sequence: TGTGCCACCAGTGAAAGAACCGGACAGGGCGAGATCTACGAGCAGTACTTC.

There are a few counts of this clone. V gene TRBV6-1 combines with J gene TRBJ1-1, with D unclear. The CDR3 contains 15 residues. The germline V gene encodes CDR1 MNHNS and CDR2 SASEGT. The V gene lost 0 bases and the J gene lost 1 base, with 9 bases spanning the gap. The CDR3 DNA is TGTGCCAGCAGTGAAGCGCAGGTTTCGAACACTGAAGCTTTCTTT. Translating gives CASSEAQVSNTEAFF.

The rearrangement joins TRBV11-2 to TRBJ2-1; 12 bases align to TRBD2. From germline, CDR1 is SGHAT and CDR2 FQNNGV. With 2 bases clipped from V and 4 bases from J, the junction kept 9 bases outside the gene matches. The CDR3 loop spans 18 amino acids. Written as DNA, the CDR3 is TGTGCCAGCAGCTTAAGGTCTAGCGGGAGGGTAACGTACAATGAGCAGTTCTTC. It is translated as CASSLRSSGRVTYNEQFF.

The V gene is TRBV2, the J gene TRBJ1-5, with a tentative D call TRBD1 (6 bases). Trimming stripped 7 bases from V and 7 bases from J, with 17 bases between. The CDR3 is 14 amino acids. Germline V lookup: CDR1 SNHLY, CDR2 FYNNEI. CDR3 DNA sequence: TGTGCCAGCACCGATATACAGGGACCCCAGCCCCAGCATTTT. Translation gives CASTDIQGPQPQHF.

This clone has only one observation. This chain links TRBV11-2 with TRBJ2-1, with 8 bases lining up with TRBD2. CDR1 is SGHAT, CDR2 FQNNGV, per germline. The CDR3 has 18 residues. Trimming at V came to 5 bases and at J to 0 bases, leaving 12 bases not matched to a gene. The CDR3 loop is CASSPGVRGLVSYNEQFF. Here the CDR3 DNA reads TGTGCCAGCAGCCCCGGTGTTCGGGGACTAGTCTCCTACAATGAGCAGTTCTTC.

This clone was detected only a few times. One junction end does not reproduce the germline sequence, and a read error may be involved. The rearrangement links TRBV3-1 (or the pseudogene TRBV3-2) to TRBJ2-7, with 8 bases that match TRBD2. The CDR3 spans 15 residues. Looked up from germline, CDR1 is LGHDT and CDR2 is YNNKEL (reference sequence). The CDR3, as DNA: TGTGCCAGCAACCAATCTCCGGGACTAGGCGACGAGCAGTACTTC. Its translation: CASNQSPGLGDEQYF.